These 22 T cell receptor beta chains originate from one sample sequenced in a study of cytomegalovirus exposure and HLA in healthy donors. PCR primers comprised 60 Vbeta and 13 Jbeta primers. Clones were read by immunoSEQ multiplex PCR, and TCRdb kept only the in-frame ones, dropping some. Of some 85,000 clones listed, 70% to 80% are singletons. Sequencing was carried out using PBMCs. The source is a man aged 25 to 40 in good health and CMV-seronegative.

The J gene is TRBJ1-5, the V gene TRBV28; D not resolved. Germline CDR1 reads MDHEN; CDR2 reads SYDVKM. This CDR3 is 13 amino acids long. V was trimmed by 7 bases and J by 9 bases, leaving 16 bases between them. The CDR3 here is CASTRRTGWPQHF. DNA for the CDR3: TGTGCCAGCACCAGAAGGACGGGATGGCCCCAGCATTTT.

This rearrangement joins TRBV6-5 to TRBJ2-7, with 8 nucleotides matching TRBD1. Germline CDR1 and CDR2: MNHEY and SVGAGI. With 7 bases clipped from V and 3 bases from J, the junction kept 5 bases outside the gene matches. This CDR3 is built from 13 residues. The CDR3, as DNA: TGTGCCAGCACCGGGGACAGGAGCTACGAGCAGTACTTC. This translates into CASTGDRSYEQYF.

This CDR3 is CASSQQGRLGETQYF. The CDR3 DNA is TGTGCCAGCAGCCAACAGGGGAGGTTGGGAGAGACCCAGTACTTC. V is TRBV11-3 and J is TRBJ2-5; possibly TRBD1 for D (7 bases). The CDR3 totals 15 residues. Germline V gene lookup returns CDR1 SGHNT and CDR2 YENEEA. Trimming cost V 5 bases and J 4 bases, with 17 bases left between them.

The chain recombines TRBV7-9 with TRBJ2-1; 7 nucleotides line up with TRBD1. V lost 5 bases, J lost 8 bases, and 6 bases stayed unmatched. The germline CDR1 and CDR2 sequences are SEHNR and FQNEAQ (reference sequence). This CDR3 comprises 13 residues. CDR3 loop: CASSVKTGDEQFF. The CDR3 DNA follows: TGTGCCAGCAGCGTTAAAACAGGGGATGAGCAGTTCTTC.

The chain combines TRBV10-3 with TRBJ1-1, with TRBD1 identical over 8 bases. Germline assignment: CDR1 ENHRY and CDR2 SYGVKD. CDR3 length equals 14 residues. Unmatched junction bases numbered 7, after V lost 4 bases and J lost 6 bases. CDR3 residues: CAISGGQGVAEAFF. In nucleotides, the CDR3 is TGTGCCATCAGTGGAGGACAGGGCGTAGCTGAAGCTTTCTTT.

The V gene is TRBV27, the J gene TRBJ2-5; 7 positions match TRBD2. Germline CDR1 reads MNHEY; CDR2 reads SMNVEV (reference sequence). Trimming at V came to 1 base and at J to 5 bases, leaving 22 bases not matched to a gene. This CDR3 is built from 20 residues. The CDR3 sequence: CASSLWPLPSSSGRRETQYF. The CDR3 nucleotides are TGTGCCAGCAGTTTATGGCCCCTCCCTTCTTCTAGCGGTCGGAGGGAGACCCAGTACTTC.

V usage is TRBV19 and J usage is TRBJ2-2; D unclear. V was pared by 5 bases and J by 8 bases, with 18 bases between. The CDR3 runs 15 residues. The germline V gene has CDR1 LNHDA and CDR2 SQIVND (reference sequence). CDR3 loop: CASSSAASSEGELFF. For the CDR3, the DNA is TGTGCCAGTAGTTCGGCGGCAAGCTCGGAAGGGGAGCTGTTTTTT.

The count of this clone is one. CDR3 sequence reads: CASSSAGVQYEQYF. The CDR3 bases are TGCGCCAGCAGCTCCGCGGGGGTTCAATACGAGCAGTACTTC. The gene calls are TRBV5-1 and TRBJ2-7; 7 bases fit TRBD2. Germline-derived CDR1 and CDR2 are SGHRS and YFSETQ. This CDR3 comprises 14 residues. V was clipped by 3 bases and J by 4 bases; unmatched bases: 7.

The sample holds a few counts of this clone. This chain joins TRBV6-6 and TRBJ2-3; weak D call: TRBD2 (5 bases). The CDR3 contains 13 residues. V dropped 5 bases and J dropped 1 base, with 7 bases sitting between them. In germline, CDR1 is MNHNY, CDR2 SVGAGI (reference sequence). The DNA of the CDR3 is TGTGCCAGCAGTACCGGGGGCACAGATACGCAGTATTTT. It is translated as CASSTGGTDTQYF.

The genes are TRBV4-2 and TRBJ2-7, with TRBD2 matching over 11 bases. CDR1 is LGHNA, CDR2 YNFKEQ, per germline. The ends lost 1 base at V and 4 bases at J; junction bases unmatched: 0. The CDR3 has 14 amino acids. CDR3 amino acids: CASSQGLAGYEQYF. The DNA for the CDR3 is TGTGCCAGCAGCCAAGGACTAGCGGGGTACGAGCAGTACTTC.

The DNA of the CDR3 is TGTGCCAGCAGTTCACACGCCCAGGGGCCAAGCTCCTACAATGAGCAGTTCTTC. Amino acids: CASSSHAQGPSSYNEQFF. The rearrangement links TRBV27 to TRBJ2-1; D perhaps matches TRBD1 (6 bases). Trimming pared 4 bases from V and 0 bases from J, leaving 19 bases between. CDR1 MNHEY and CDR2 SMNVEV come from the germline V gene (reference sequence). CDR3 length: 18 residues.

The chain links TRBV28 to TRBJ2-7; 10 nucleotides agree with TRBD1. The CDR3 runs 15 residues. Germline V gives CDR1 MDHEN, CDR2 SYDVKM. J was trimmed by 3 bases and V by 5 bases; bases with no gene match: 7. The CDR3 bases are TGTGCCAGCAGTCAGCCCGGGACAGGGGTCTACGAGCAGTACTTC. Its protein is CASSQPGTGVYEQYF. Complete variable domain (other parts from reference TRBV28 and TRBJ2-7): DVKVTQSSRYLVKRTGEKVFLECVQDMDHENMFWYRQDPGLGLRLIYFSYDVKMKEKGDIPEGYSVSREKKERFSLILESASTNQTSMYLCASSQPGTGVYEQYFGPGTRLTVT.

The chain is built from TRBV7-2 and TRBJ1-5; 7 bases agree with TRBD1. Looked up from germline, CDR1 is SGHTA and CDR2 is FQGNSA. This CDR3 region has 14 residues. Losses at the gene ends were 0 bases for V and 5 bases for J; bases not matched to a gene: 1. The CDR3 DNA reads as TGTGCCAGCAGCTTAGCCGACAGGGATCAGCCCCAGCATTTT. Translation: CASSLADRDQPQHF.

This chain uses TRBV4-2 with TRBJ1-6; TRBD1 matches at 8 bases. The CDR3 runs 18 residues. The germline V gene encodes CDR1 LGHNA and CDR2 YNFKEQ. V lost 4 bases to trimming and J lost 0 bases; unmatched junction nucleotides: 8. This CDR3 reads CASSLPLQGVSYNSPLHF. The CDR3 region has the DNA TGTGCCAGCAGCCTCCCCCTACAGGGGGTCTCCTATAATTCACCCCTCCACTTT.

The chain carries TRBV7-9 and TRBJ2-7; D perhaps matches TRBD2 (5 bases). Germline V gene data show CDR1 as SEHNR and CDR2 as FQNEAQ (reference sequence). V lost 0 bases, J lost 6 bases, and 9 bases lay in between. The CDR3 is 13 amino acids. The CDR3 nucleotides read TGTGCCAGCAGCTTAGCTTCCGGGGTCGAGCAGTACTTC. Its protein is CASSLASGVEQYF.

The chain combines TRBV18 with TRBJ2-5, with D possibly TRBD2 on 6 matching bases. The DNA end favors TRBJ2-7, so the J call may be wrong. Per the germline V gene, CDR1 is KGHSH and CDR2 is LQKENI. The CDR3 has 14 amino acids. CDR3 coding DNA: TGTGCCAGCTCACCGGACGGGGGTTCCTACGAGCAGTACTTC. Translating gives CASSPDGGSYEQYF.

This clone was detected once. CDR3 sequence reads: CASSPWDRSSGNTIYF. CDR3 DNA sequence: TGTGCCAGCTCACCCTGGGACAGGAGCTCTGGAAACACCATATATTTT. The chain joins TRBV18 to TRBJ1-3, with 8 nucleotides matching TRBD1. J lost 0 bases, V lost 3 bases, and 4 bases had no gene match. Germline loops: CDR1 KGHSH, CDR2 LQKENI. The CDR3 is made up of 16 amino acids. Complete variable domain (other parts from reference TRBV18 and TRBJ1-3): NAGVMQNPRHLVRRRGQEARLRCSPMKGHSHVYWYRQLPEEGLKFMVYLQKENIIDESGMPKERFSAEFPKEGPSILRIQQVVRGDSAAYFCASSPWDRSSGNTIYFGEGSWLTVV.

The rearrangement uses TRBV18 and TRBJ1-1; 7 bases match TRBD1. V dropped 0 bases and J dropped 0; count of bases not matched to a gene: 7. The CDR3 loop spans 17 amino acids. Germline V lookup: CDR1 KGHSH, CDR2 LQKENI. CDR3 sequence: CASSPPSTGSMNTEAFF. In DNA form, the CDR3 reads TGTGCCAGCTCACCACCCTCGACAGGGTCCATGAACACTGAAGCTTTCTTT.

This clone was picked up a small number of times. For the CDR3, the DNA is TGCAGCGCTGCGCGGGGAGAGAACAATGAGCAGTTCTTC. This codes for CSAARGENNEQFF. The chain couples TRBV29-1 to TRBJ2-1; D is perhaps TRBD2 (6 bases). The germline V and J ends were trimmed by 7 bases and 5 bases, with 15 bases remaining between them. This CDR3 has 13 residues. Looked up from germline, CDR1 is SQVTM and CDR2 is ANQGSEA.

The rearrangement uses TRBV10-3 and TRBJ1-2; D remains ambiguous. The CDR3 length is 16 residues. CDR1 is ENHRY and CDR2 is SYGVKD in the germline V gene. With 1 base removed from V and 4 bases from J, the gap between germline ends came to 16 bases. The CDR3 loop reads CAISELGGTLGYGYTF. The CDR3 DNA reads TGTGCCATCAGTGAGTTGGGAGGCACCTTGGGCTATGGCTACACCTTC.

The chain is built from TRBV5-1 and TRBJ2-1; TRBD2 matches at 7 bases. The germline CDR1 and CDR2 sequences are SGHRS and YFSETQ. V lost 4 bases, J lost 8 bases, and 9 bases stayed unmatched. The CDR3 is made up of 14 amino acids. The CDR3 nucleotides are TGCGCCAGCAGCGTGCGGGGGATGGCTCATGAGCAGTTCTTC. The encoded protein is CASSVRGMAHEQFF.

The chain combines TRBV7-2 with TRBJ1-1; D is uncertain. V lost 2 bases, J lost 0 bases, and 13 bases lay in between. Germline CDR1 reads SGHTA; CDR2 reads FQGNSA. The CDR3 length is 16 residues. In nucleotides, the CDR3 is TGTGCCAGCAGCTTACGAGGAGGGTACATGAACACTGAAGCTTTCTTT. This sequence encodes CASSLRGGYMNTEAFF. Together with reference TRBV7-2 and TRBJ1-1, the CDR3 gives the full variable domain: GAGVSQSPSNKVTEKGKDVELRCDPISGHTALYWYRQSLGQGLEFLIYFQGNSAPDKSGLPSDRFSAERTGGSVSTLTIQRTQQEDSAVYLCASSLRGGYMNTEAFFGQGTRLTVV.